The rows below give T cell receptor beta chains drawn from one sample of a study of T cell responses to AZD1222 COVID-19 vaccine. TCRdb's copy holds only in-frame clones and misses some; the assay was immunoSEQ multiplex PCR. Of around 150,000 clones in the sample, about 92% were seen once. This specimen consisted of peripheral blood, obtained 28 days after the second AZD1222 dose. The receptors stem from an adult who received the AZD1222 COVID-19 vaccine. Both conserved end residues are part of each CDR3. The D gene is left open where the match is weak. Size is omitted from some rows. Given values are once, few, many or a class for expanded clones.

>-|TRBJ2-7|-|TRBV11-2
TGTGCCAGCAGCCCGCAACCGACCCAAGAAAATCAGTACTTC
CASSPQPTQENQYF
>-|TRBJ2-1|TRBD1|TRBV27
TGTGCCAGTAAGGGGGCAGGGGTGTTCCATGAGCAGTTCTTC
CASKGAGVFHEQFF
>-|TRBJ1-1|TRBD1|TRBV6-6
TGTGCCAGCAGTCGAACCCGAGGGGGCAGGGGAACTGAAGCTTTCTTT
CASSRTRGGRGTEAFF
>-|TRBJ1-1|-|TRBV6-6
TGTGCCAGCAGTTACCAAGGGCTAAGTAACACTGAAGCTTTCTTT
CASSYQGLSNTEAFF
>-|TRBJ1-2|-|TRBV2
TGTGCCAGCACTTCGGGGAGGGGGAGATATAACTATGGCTACACCTTC
CASTSGRGRYNYGYTF
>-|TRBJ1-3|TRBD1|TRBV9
TGTGCCAGCAGCGTAGCTATCGGGACAGGGGAAGCTGGAAACACCATATATTTT
CASSVAIGTGEAGNTIYF
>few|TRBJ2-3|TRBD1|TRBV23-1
TGCGCCAGCAGTCAATCCCGGGACAGTCCTTCACCGAGACTCACAGATACGCAGTATTTT
CASSQSRDSPSPRLTDTQYF
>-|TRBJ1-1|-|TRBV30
TGTGCCTGGACCGCCAGCAGGGGCACTGAAGCTTTCTTT
CAWTASRGTEAFF
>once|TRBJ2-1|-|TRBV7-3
TGTGCCAGCAGCTTATCGCTTTACAATGAGCAGTTCTTC
CASSLSLYNEQFF
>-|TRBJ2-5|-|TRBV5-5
TGTGCCAGCAGCTTTGGGACTCCACAAGAGACCCAGTACTTC
CASSFGTPQETQYF
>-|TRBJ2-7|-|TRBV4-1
TGCGCCAGCAGCCCGGTAGAAGTAGGTGGGCAGTACTTC
CASSPVEVGGQYF
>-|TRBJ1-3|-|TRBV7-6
TGTGCCAGCAGCTTAGGGTCAGGGTTTGGAAACACCATATATTTT
CASSLGSGFGNTIYF
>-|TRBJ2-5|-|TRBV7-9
TGTGCCAGCAGCAACGGACTACAAGAGACCCAGTACTTC
CASSNGLQETQYF
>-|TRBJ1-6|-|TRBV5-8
TGTGCCAGCAGCTTGGGGATGGGCGATTCACCCCTCCACTTT
CASSLGMGDSPLHF
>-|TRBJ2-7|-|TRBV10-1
TGCGCCAGCAGTGACGGACAGTCCTACGAGCAGTACTTC
CASSDGQSYEQYF
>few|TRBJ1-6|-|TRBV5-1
TGCGCCAGCAGCCGCTTGGGGAGGGGGAATTCACCCCTCCACTTT
CASSRLGRGNSPLHF
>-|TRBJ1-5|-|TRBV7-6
TGTGCCAGCAGCTTAGCAGGGGGGTTGGGTCAGCCCCAGCATTTT
CASSLAGGLGQPQHF
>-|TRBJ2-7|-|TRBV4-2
TGTGCCAGCAGCCAAGGGGCCGGAAGCCGATACGAGCAGTACTTC
CASSQGAGSRYEQYF
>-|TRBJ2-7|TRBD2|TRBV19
TGTGCCAGTAGTAGGGGGGGGTCCCGGTCCAACGAGCAGTACTTC
CASSRGGSRSNEQYF
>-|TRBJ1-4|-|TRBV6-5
TGTGCCAGCAGATTAGACAGTGCCCTTGGAAAACTGTTTTTT
CASRLDSALGKLFF
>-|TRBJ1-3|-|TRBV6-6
TGTGCCAGCAGACCCGACAGATCGGGCGGAAACACCATATATTTT
CASRPDRSGGNTIYF
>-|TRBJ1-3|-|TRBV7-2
TGTGCCAGCAGCTTAGCGGCTGGACTTGGGGGAAACACCATATATTTT
CASSLAAGLGGNTIYF
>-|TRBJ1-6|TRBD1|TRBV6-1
TGTGCCAGCAGTGACCCACCTGACAGGGCCGATCTACTCCTCCACTTT
CASSDPPDRADLLLHF
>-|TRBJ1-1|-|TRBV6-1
TGTGCCAGCAGTGAAGTCCCAGAGAACACTGAAGCTTTCTTT
CASSEVPENTEAFF
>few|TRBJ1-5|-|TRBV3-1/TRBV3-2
TGTGCCAGCAGCCCCAACTCTGGACATGATAATCAGCCCCAGCATTTT
CASSPNSGHDNQPQHF
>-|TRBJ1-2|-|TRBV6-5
TGTGCCAGCAAAGGACAGAACTATGGCTACACCTTC
CASKGQNYGYTF
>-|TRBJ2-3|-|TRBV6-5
TGTGCCAGTTTGGCCCCCGGCAGTGGAGATACGCAGTATTTT
CASLAPGSGDTQYF
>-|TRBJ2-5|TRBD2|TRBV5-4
TGTGCCAGCAGATATCTAGGGGAGGGAGAGACCCAGTACTTC
CASRYLGEGETQYF
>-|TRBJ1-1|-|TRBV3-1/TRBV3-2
TGTGCCAGCAGCCAAGAGGGGGCCACTGAAGCTTTCTTT
CASSQEGATEAFF
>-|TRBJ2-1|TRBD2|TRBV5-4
TGTGCCAGCAGCTTGGGACTAGCGGCCGTCATCTACAATGAGCAGTTCTTC
CASSLGLAAVIYNEQFF
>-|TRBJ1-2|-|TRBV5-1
TGCGCCAGCAGCTTGGGGGGCCTTACTAACTATGGCTACACCTTC
CASSLGGLTNYGYTF
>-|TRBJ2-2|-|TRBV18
TGTGCCAGCTCACCACGACAGGCCCGACCCGACACCGGGGAGCTGTTTTTT
CASSPRQARPDTGELFF
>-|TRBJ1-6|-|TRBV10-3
TGTGCCATCAGTGGGCGGGGATCACCCCTCCACTTT
CAISGRGSPLHF
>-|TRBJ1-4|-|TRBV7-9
TGTGCCAGCAGCTTAGAATTGTCAACTAATGAAAAACTGTTTTTT
CASSLELSTNEKLFF
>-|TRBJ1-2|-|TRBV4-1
TGCGCCAGCAGCCAAAACAGGGCCCTGGGTTATGGCTACACCTTC
CASSQNRALGYGYTF
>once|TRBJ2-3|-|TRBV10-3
TGTGCCACCCGGAAGACTGGGGCTGGAGATACGCAGTATTTT
CATRKTGAGDTQYF
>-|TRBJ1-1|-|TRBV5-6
TGTGCCAGCAGCTTTGGGCGGGCCAACACTGAAGCTTTCTTT
CASSFGRANTEAFF
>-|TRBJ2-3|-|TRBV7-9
TGTGCCAGCAGCTCGACAGGGCGACTAGGCACAGATACGCAGTATTTT
CASSSTGRLGTDTQYF
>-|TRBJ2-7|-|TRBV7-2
TGTGCCAGCAGCCTAGTCGGGGGTTACGAGCAGTACTTC
CASSLVGGYEQYF
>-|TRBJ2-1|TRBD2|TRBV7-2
TGTGCCAGCAGCAAACTAGCGGGGCGGATGAGCTACAATGAGCAGTTCTTC
CASSKLAGRMSYNEQFF
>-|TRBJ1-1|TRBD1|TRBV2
TGTGCCAGCAGTCCCCAGGGGGCGCGGTTCTTT
CASSPQGARFF
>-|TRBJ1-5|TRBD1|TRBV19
TGTGCCAGTTCTTGGACAGGGCTCTCAAGCAATCAGCCCCAGCATTTT
CASSWTGLSSNQPQHF
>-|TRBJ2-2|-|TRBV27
TGTGCCAGCAGTTTACAGGTTAAGGGCGGGGAGCTGTTTTTT
CASSLQVKGGELFF
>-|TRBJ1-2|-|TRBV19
TGTGCCAGTAAGCCCCAGGGTAGCGGCTACACCTTC
CASKPQGSGYTF
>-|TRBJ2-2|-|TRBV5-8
TGTGCCAGCAGCATCCCGGGGGCGGCGAACACCGGGGAGCTGTTTTTT
CASSIPGAANTGELFF
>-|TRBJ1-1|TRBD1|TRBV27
TGTGCCAGCAGTTTCACAGGGGCTTTCACTGAAGCTTTCTTT
CASSFTGAFTEAFF
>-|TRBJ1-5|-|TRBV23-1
TGCGCCAGCAGTCGAGTTTGGACAGTTTATAGCAATCAGCCCCAGCATTTT
CASSRVWTVYSNQPQHF
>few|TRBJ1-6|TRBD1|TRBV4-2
TGTGCCAGCAGCCAAGGGAGCACAGGGGTAAATTCACCCCTCCACTTT
CASSQGSTGVNSPLHF
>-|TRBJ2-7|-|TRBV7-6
TGTGCCAGCAGCTTTCTGGGACCGGGATTACCTGGGCACGAGCAGTACTTC
CASSFLGPGLPGHEQYF
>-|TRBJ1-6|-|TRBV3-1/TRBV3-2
TGTGCCAGCAGCCCCACAGTGGGTAATTCACCCCTCCACTTT
CASSPTVGNSPLHF
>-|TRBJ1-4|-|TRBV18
TGTGCCAGCTCACCACCGGGCCGAAATAAAGAAAAACTGTTTTTT
CASSPPGRNKEKLFF
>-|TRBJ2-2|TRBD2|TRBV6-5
TGTGCCAGCAGTCTCCCCGGCGGGGGGGCCGGGGAGCTGTTTTTT
CASSLPGGGAGELFF
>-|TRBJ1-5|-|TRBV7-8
TGTGCCAGCAGCGCGACCGGGACTGGTAGCAATCAGCCCCAGCATTTT
CASSATGTGSNQPQHF
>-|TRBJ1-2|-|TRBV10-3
TGTGCCATCAGTGAGGATTATCCCTTCAGTAGCGTGGTCTATGGCTACACCTTC
CAISEDYPFSSVVYGYTF